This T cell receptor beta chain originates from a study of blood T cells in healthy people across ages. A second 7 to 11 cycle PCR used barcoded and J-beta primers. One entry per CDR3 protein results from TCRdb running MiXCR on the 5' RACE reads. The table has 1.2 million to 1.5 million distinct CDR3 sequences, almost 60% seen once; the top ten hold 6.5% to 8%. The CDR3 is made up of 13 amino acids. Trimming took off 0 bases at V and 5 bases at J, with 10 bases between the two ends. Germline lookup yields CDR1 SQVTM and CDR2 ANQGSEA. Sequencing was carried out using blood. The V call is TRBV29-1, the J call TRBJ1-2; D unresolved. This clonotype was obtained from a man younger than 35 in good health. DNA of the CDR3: TGCAGCGTTGAAGAGGACGGTCCGTATGGCTACACCTTC. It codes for CSVEEDGPYGYTF.